A selection of T cell receptor beta chains follows, all from one sample in a study of T cells after posttransplantation cyclophosphamide. Data came from immunoSEQ multiplex PCR; TCRdb stores just in-frame clones and leaves some out. The data hold tens of thousands of clones, with 80% to 95% observed a single time. This specimen was PBMCs, taken 55 to 70 days after allogeneic stem cell transplant with posttransplant cyclophosphamide. All receptors derive from a male patient aged 55 to 69 who received an allogeneic stem cell transplant from a related donor and was CMV-positive. The graft donor may account for some of the T cells. The CDR3 runs from the conserved cysteine through the conserved F or W. A D gene is named only where the DNA matches it firmly. Where a row states a size, it is once, few, many or the class of an expanded clone; other rows omit it.

TRBV7-8	TRBJ1-2	.	.	14	CASSLRPGTGGYTF	TGTGCCAGCAGCTTACGACCCGGCACAGGGGGCTACACCTTC
TRBV11-2	TRBJ2-5	.	.	14	CASSSLAVHATQYF	TGTGCCAGCAGCTCACTAGCCGTCCATGCGACCCAGTACTTC
TRBV7-9	TRBJ2-5	.	once	13	CASSTRGGETQYF	TGTGCCAGCAGCACCCGAGGGGGTGAGACCCAGTACTTC
TRBV5-6	TRBJ1-4	.	.	13	CASSKQANEKLFF	TGTGCCAGCAGCAAGCAGGCTAATGAAAAACTGTTTTTT
TRBV9	TRBJ2-7	.	once	15	CASSPQQASVYEQYF	TGTGCCAGCAGCCCCCAGCAGGCTTCCGTCTACGAGCAGTACTTC
TRBV5-1	TRBJ2-2	TRBD1	.	14	CASNRDRNTGELFF	TGCGCCAGCAATCGGGACAGAAACACCGGGGAGCTGTTTTTT
TRBV11-2	TRBJ2-5	TRBD1	.	14	CASSRTGVLKTQYF	TGTGCCAGCAGTAGGACAGGGGTTTTAAAGACCCAGTACTTC
TRBV6-5	TRBJ1-1	.	.	13	CASSSAGYPEAFF	TGTGCCAGCAGTTCAGCAGGTTACCCTGAAGCTTTCTTT
TRBV4-1	TRBJ1-4	.	.	16	CASSPPSGGPGRELFF	TGCGCCAGCAGCCCCCCATCAGGCGGGCCCGGCCGGGAACTGTTTTTT
TRBV2	TRBJ1-2	.	.	13	CASSPTYEGVYTF	TGTGCCAGCAGTCCAACATATGAGGGGGTCTACACCTTC
TRBV19	TRBJ2-7	.	.	13	CASSTDAPYEQYF	TGTGCCAGTAGTACAGACGCGCCCTACGAGCAGTACTTC
TRBV2	TRBJ1-2	.	.	13	CAIYRTQDYGYTF	TGTGCCATATACCGTACACAAGACTATGGCTACACCTTC
TRBV4-2	TRBJ2-5	TRBD2	.	18	CASSQDGTSGGNRETQYF	TGTGCCAGCAGCCAAGACGGGACTAGCGGGGGGAACCGGGAGACCCAGTACTTC